This T cell receptor (beta chain) was identified in a study of shared clonotypes between healthy human individuals. Authors' analysis steps: Junction-only immunoSEQ sequences carried no quality scores, so filtering differed. Assay: immunoSEQ multiplex PCR; the TCRdb copy retains only in-frame clones and omits some. V, J and clone size were drawn from that table, and D and trimming were deduced from the DNA. The sample consists of about 120,000 clones, approximately 70% of them appearing once. This clone was picked up one time. What it binds is unknown. The CDR3 is 16 residues long. Germline lookup yields CDR1 KGHSH and CDR2 LQKENI. V was pared by 6 bases and J by 4 bases, with 19 bases between. Points from the study as a whole: Incomplete sequencing of sorted subsets was indicated by rarefaction despite large depth. Apart from blood, nothing was sampled; tissue repertoires likely differ.

The chain links TRBV18 to TRBJ2-1, with a weak D call TRBD2 (5 bases). Specimen: memory CD8+ T cells sorted from blood. Subset indicated: CD45RO+ cells pooled with CCR7-negative TemRA cells. The TCR comes from a woman in her twenties or thirties in good health. CDR3: CASSPLRELTYNEQFF. For the CDR3, the DNA is TGTGCCAGCTCCCCCCTCCGGGAACTGACGTACAATGAGCAGTTCTTC.